Each of the 24 T cell receptor beta chains below was sequenced from the same sample in a study of blood T cell repertoires in COVID-19. Produced via immunoSEQ multiplex PCR; TCRdb's table is partial and in-frame only. The sample shows 200,000 to 300,000 clones, 82% of them seen only once. What was sequenced was peripheral blood. The receptor source for this set is a woman aged 60-70 years with active or convalescent COVID-19.

This clone was found once. The chain is built from TRBV11-2 and TRBJ2-1; unclear D gene. Germline CDR1 and CDR2: SGHAT and FQNNGV. This CDR3 region has 12 residues. Trimming removed 3 bases from V and 7 bases from J, with 7 bases in between. The CDR3 bases are TGTGCCAGCAGCTTCTACGAGAATGAGCAGTTCTTC. It is translated as CASSFYENEQFF.

This clone was seen more than once but under ten times. V and J are TRBV5-1 and TRBJ1-2; TRBD1 matches 10 bases. Germline CDR1 SGHRS, CDR2 YFSETQ. Trimming at V came to 4 bases and at J to 8 bases, leaving 8 bases not matched to a gene. The CDR3 is made up of 14 amino acids. In DNA form, the CDR3 reads TGCGCCAGCAGCCCCACCGGGACAGGGGACGGCTACACCTTC. Protein product: CASSPTGTGDGYTF.

The sample holds one count of this clone. This chain joins TRBV18 and TRBJ2-7, with a weak D call TRBD2 (5 bases). Germline V lookup: CDR1 KGHSH, CDR2 LQKENI. With 2 bases removed from V and 4 bases from J, the gap between germline ends came to 18 bases. The CDR3 extends over 16 amino acids. The chain's CDR3 is CASSPVSHLRGYEQYF. The CDR3 coding sequence is TGTGCCAGCTCACCAGTATCCCACCTCCGAGGGTACGAGCAGTACTTC.

The J gene is TRBJ1-3, the V gene TRBV30, with D tentatively TRBD1 (5 bases). Between the trimmed V and J ends, which lost 4 bases and 3 bases, there was a span of 10 bases. The CDR3 contains 13 residues. The germline CDR1 and CDR2 sequences are GTSNPN and SVGIG (reference sequence). The CDR3 reads CAWNWGGGNTIYF. For the CDR3, the DNA is TGTGCCTGGAACTGGGGGGGTGGAAACACCATATATTTT.

In its sample, this clone was seen once. This chain links TRBV11-2 with TRBJ2-3; possible D gene TRBD2, 6 bases. V was trimmed by 5 bases and J by 4 bases, leaving 16 bases between them. The CDR3 sequence is 15 residues long. The germline V gene encodes CDR1 SGHAT and CDR2 FQNNGV. The CDR3: CASSPVGGTPDTQYF. The CDR3 DNA reads as TGTGCCAGCAGCCCCGTTGGAGGGACGCCAGATACGCAGTATTTT.

The gene calls are TRBV12-3 or TRBV12-4 and TRBJ1-2, with unresolved D. This CDR3 has 13 residues. Trimming cost V 5 bases and J 9 bases, with 16 bases left between them. CDR3 sequence reads: CASSKQRERSYTF. CDR3 bases: TGTGCCAGCAGTAAACAAAGGGAGCGGAGCTACACCTTC.

The rearrangement links TRBV6-1 to TRBJ1-2; 8 positions match TRBD1. The CDR3 runs 15 residues. With 0 bases clipped from V and 4 bases from J, the junction kept 4 bases outside the gene matches. Germline CDR1 reads MNHNS; CDR2 reads SASEGT. As DNA, the CDR3 is TGTGCCAGCAGTGAAGCGGGACAGGTGATCTATGGCTACACCTTC. Its protein product is CASSEAGQVIYGYTF.

This chain uses TRBV3-1 (or the pseudogene TRBV3-2) with TRBJ2-5, with D perhaps matching TRBD2 (5 bases). Trimming left V 1 base short and J 5 bases short, with 14 bases between. Germline V gene sequence: CDR1 LGHDT, CDR2 YNNKEL (reference sequence). This CDR3 comprises 15 residues. The CDR3 region is CASSQGELVFETQYF. In DNA form, the CDR3 reads TGTGCCAGCAGCCAAGGGGAACTAGTGTTTGAGACCCAGTACTTC.

The chain employs TRBV5-1 and TRBJ2-2, with 7 nucleotides matching TRBD1. Germline CDR1 SGHRS, CDR2 YFSETQ. This CDR3 spans 17 amino acids. V trimming: 2 bases; J trimming: 5 bases; junction bases outside the gene matches: 12. CDR3 sequence (DNA): TGCGCCAGCAGCTTAAGGGGCCGACAGGGACGAACCGGGGAGCTGTTTTTT. Translating gives CASSLRGRQGRTGELFF.

J is TRBJ1-4 and V is TRBV2; unclear D gene. Germline CDR1 SNHLY, CDR2 FYNNEI. The CDR3 is 15 amino acids. Deletions cut 2 bases from V and 3 bases from J, with 10 bases between. In DNA form, the CDR3 reads TGTGCCAGCAGTGAACAGTTAAAACCTAATGAAAAACTGTTTTTT. This sequence encodes CASSEQLKPNEKLFF.

The V gene is TRBV27, the J gene TRBJ1-2, with 7 bases lining up with TRBD1. The CDR3 is made up of 15 amino acids. The trim removed 1 base at V and 4 bases at J, leaving 6 bases unmatched. Germline CDR1 reads MNHEY; CDR2 reads SMNVEV (reference sequence). The CDR3 protein is CASSLYPGGGYGYTF. In DNA form, the CDR3 reads TGTGCCAGCAGTTTATACCCAGGGGGTGGCTATGGCTACACCTTC.

This clone was seen once. J is TRBJ1-5 and V is TRBV30, with 9 positions matching TRBD1. CDR1 GTSNPN and CDR2 SVGIG come from the germline V gene (reference sequence). J gave up 5 bases and V 1 base, and 9 bases lay outside the gene matches. The CDR3 has 16 amino acids. For the CDR3, the DNA is TGTGCCTGGAGTGCTGATCCGGGACAGGGTCATCAGCCCCAGCATTTT. Protein product: CAWSADPGQGHQPQHF.

This sequence joins TRBV6-1 and TRBJ2-7, with TRBD1 matching over 7 bases. Germline assignment: CDR1 MNHNS and CDR2 SASEGT. The CDR3 is 17 amino acids. Unmatched junction bases numbered 20, after V lost 3 bases and J lost 9 bases. The CDR3 sequence is CASSERITGTEKRGQYF. The CDR3 bases are TGTGCCAGCAGTGAGAGGATCACCGGGACAGAGAAACGAGGGCAGTACTTC.

The V gene is TRBV7-2, the J gene TRBJ1-5; 7 bases line up with TRBD1. The germline gives CDR1 SGHTA, CDR2 FQGNSA. The CDR3 is 15 amino acids. The V segment lost 4 bases and the J segment 4 bases; nucleotides outside the gene matches: 7. The CDR3 region is CASSSFGTVNQPQHF. The CDR3 bases are TGTGCCAGCAGCTCATTCGGGACAGTTAATCAGCCCCAGCATTTT.

This rearrangement joins TRBV5-1 to TRBJ1-3; 7 bases agree with TRBD1. Trimming at V came to 4 bases and at J to 4 bases, leaving 2 bases not matched to a gene. The CDR3 extends over 13 amino acids. Germline V gene data show CDR1 as SGHRS and CDR2 as YFSETQ. The CDR3 protein is CASSGGQGNTIYF. The CDR3, as DNA: TGCGCCAGCAGCGGGGGACAGGGAAACACCATATATTTT.

CDR3 coding DNA: TGTGCCAGCAGTCATTCGGGACTCCGGTACAATGAGCAGTTCTTC. This gives the protein CASSHSGLRYNEQFF. The rearrangement uses TRBV6-2 or TRBV6-3 and TRBJ2-1; D is possibly TRBD2 (6 bases). Germline V lookup: CDR1 MNHEY, CDR2 SVGEGT. The CDR3 contains 15 residues. The germline V and J ends were trimmed by 5 bases and 4 bases, with 15 bases remaining between them.

This rearrangement joins TRBV7-9 to TRBJ2-7, with 9 bases identical to TRBD1. Germline V gives CDR1 SEHNR, CDR2 FQNEAQ (reference sequence). The CDR3 extends over 17 amino acids. The V segment lost 5 bases and the J segment 3 bases; nucleotides outside the gene matches: 14. The CDR3 region has the DNA TGTGCCAGCAGCCGAATTAACCTCGACAGGGGGTTCTACGAGCAGTACTTC. Protein sequence: CASSRINLDRGFYEQYF.

This chain joins TRBV5-5 and TRBJ1-4, with TRBD1 as a possible D gene (5 bases). Trimming left V 0 bases short and J 5 bases short, with 14 bases between. CDR1 SGHKS and CDR2 YYEKEE come from the germline V gene (reference sequence). The CDR3 is 16 amino acids. In nucleotides, the CDR3 is TGTGCCAGCAGCTTGGAACAGGTCAGAGGAAATGAAAAACTGTTTTTT. Protein: CASSLEQVRGNEKLFF.

J is TRBJ1-6 and V is TRBV7-3; D is unclear. Trimming removed 2 bases from V and 5 bases from J, with 10 bases in between. CDR1 SGHTA and CDR2 FQGTGA come from the germline V gene. CDR3 length: 15 residues. The CDR3 sequence is CASSLLASDNSPLHF. The CDR3 nucleotides read TGTGCCAGCAGCTTACTTGCTAGTGATAATTCACCCCTCCACTTT. Using reference TRBV7-3 and TRBJ1-6 for the parts outside the CDR3, the full variable domain is GAGVSQTPSNKVTEKGKYVELRCDPISGHTALYWYRQSLGQGPEFLIYFQGTGAADDSGLPNDRFFAVRPEGSVSTLKIQRTERGDSAVYLCASSLLASDNSPLHFGNGTRLTVT.

The rearrangement links TRBV30 to TRBJ1-2; D unresolved. The CDR3 sequence is 13 residues long. Between the trimmed V and J ends, which lost 5 bases and 11 bases, there was a span of 21 bases. CDR1 GTSNPN and CDR2 SVGIG come from the germline V gene (reference sequence). CDR3 amino acids: CAWASAGPSRYTF. The CDR3 DNA sequence: TGTGCCTGGGCCTCTGCGGGCCCCTCCCGTTACACCTTC.

The J gene is TRBJ2-7, the V gene TRBV7-9; a possible D gene is TRBD1 (5 bases). CDR1 is SEHNR, CDR2 FQNEAQ, per germline (reference sequence). The CDR3 is 15 amino acids. The V and J ends lost 2 bases and 4 bases respectively, with 15 bases between them. The DNA of the CDR3 is TGTGCCAGCAGCTTATCGGTGGGGCCCCAATACGAGCAGTACTTC. Encoded protein: CASSLSVGPQYEQYF.

The rearrangement uses TRBV7-9 and TRBJ1-4; tentatively, D is TRBD1 (6 bases). Trimming stripped 2 bases from V and 4 bases from J, with 8 bases between. Germline V gene lookup returns CDR1 SEHNR and CDR2 FQNEAQ (reference sequence). The CDR3 runs to 14 residues. The CDR3 region has the DNA TGTGCCAGCAGCTTATGGACAGATAATGAAAAACTGTTTTTT. The encoded protein is CASSLWTDNEKLFF.

V gene TRBV5-1 combines with J gene TRBJ1-3, with D tentatively TRBD1 (5 bases). The CDR3 contains 15 residues. From germline, CDR1 is SGHRS and CDR2 YFSETQ. V gave up 0 bases and J gave up 1 base, with 8 bases separating them. The CDR3 here is CASSLAGGSGNTIYF. For the CDR3, the DNA is TGCGCCAGCAGCTTGGCCGGGGGATCTGGAAACACCATATATTTT.

This clone is a singleton in its sample. V and J are TRBV11-2 and TRBJ1-6; no reliable D call. Germline values: CDR1 SGHAT, CDR2 FQNNGV. The CDR3 contains 15 residues. Trimming pared 5 bases from V and 9 bases from J, leaving 17 bases between. This chain's CDR3 is CASSPLDSIASPLHF. CDR3 sequence (DNA): TGTGCCAGCAGCCCCCTCGACTCAATAGCTTCACCCCTCCACTTT. Looking up the rest from reference TRBV11-2 and TRBJ1-6 gives the full variable domain: EAGVAQSPRYKIIEKRQSVAFWCNPISGHATLYWYQQILGQGPKLLIQFQNNGVVDDSQLPKDRFSAERLKGVDSTLKIQPAKLEDSAVYLCASSPLDSIASPLHFGNGTRLTVT.